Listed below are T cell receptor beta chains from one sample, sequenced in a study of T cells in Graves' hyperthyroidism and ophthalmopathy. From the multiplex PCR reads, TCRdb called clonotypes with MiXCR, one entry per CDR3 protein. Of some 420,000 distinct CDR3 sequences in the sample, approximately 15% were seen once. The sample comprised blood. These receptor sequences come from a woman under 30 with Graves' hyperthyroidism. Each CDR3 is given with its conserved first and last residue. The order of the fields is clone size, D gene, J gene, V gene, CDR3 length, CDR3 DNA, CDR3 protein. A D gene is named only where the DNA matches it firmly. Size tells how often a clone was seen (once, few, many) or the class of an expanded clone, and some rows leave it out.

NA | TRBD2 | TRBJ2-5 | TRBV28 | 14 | TGTGCCAGCAGTTTACTAGCGGGGGGAGAGACCCAGTACTTC | CASSLLAGGETQYF
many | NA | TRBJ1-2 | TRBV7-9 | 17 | TGTGCCAGCAGCCTTAGCCATTACCGGGACATATCTTATGGCTACACCTTC | CASSLSHYRDISYGYTF
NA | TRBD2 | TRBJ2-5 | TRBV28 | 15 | TGTGCCAGCAACCGGATCGGACTAGCGGGAGTGACCCAGTACTTC | CASNRIGLAGVTQYF
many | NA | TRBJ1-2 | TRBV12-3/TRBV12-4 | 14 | TGTGCCAGCACCCTACAGGGAGGGTTCTATGGCTACACCTTC | CASTLQGGFYGYTF
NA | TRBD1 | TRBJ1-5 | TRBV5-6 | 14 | TGTGCCAGCAGCTTGGGACAGGGAATGCAGCCCCAGCATTTT | CASSLGQGMQPQHF
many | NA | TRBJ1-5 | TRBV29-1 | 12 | TGCAGCGTCCAACTTAGCAATCAGCCCCAGCATTTT | CSVQLSNQPQHF
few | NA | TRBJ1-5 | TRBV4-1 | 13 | TGCGCCAGCAGCCAAGACGTGTACCAGCCCCAGCATTTT | CASSQDVYQPQHF
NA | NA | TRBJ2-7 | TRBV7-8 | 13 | TGTGCCAGCAAACCGACAGGACAGTACGAGCAGTACTTC | CASKPTGQYEQYF
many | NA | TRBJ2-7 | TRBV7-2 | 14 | TGTGCCAGCAGCTTAGGTGGTACACTCTACGAGCAGTACTTC | CASSLGGTLYEQYF
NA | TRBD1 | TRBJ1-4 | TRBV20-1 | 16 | TGCAGTGCGACTGACAGGGGAGATGCAACTAATGAAAAACTGTTTTTT | CSATDRGDATNEKLFF
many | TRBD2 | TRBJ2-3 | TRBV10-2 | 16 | TGCGCCAGCAGTCAGGGGACTAGCGGCCGCACAGATACGCAGTATTTT | CASSQGTSGRTDTQYF
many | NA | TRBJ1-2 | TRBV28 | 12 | TGTGCCAGTACTCGGGGGAACTATGGCTACACCTTC | CASTRGNYGYTF